This T cell receptor beta chain was sequenced in a study of shared clonotypes between healthy human individuals. The study, taken as a whole, reports: Memory subsets generally showed lower estimated richness than naive subsets. The sole specimen, blood, was sampled, and tissue repertoires likely differ.

Notes on this clone: What it binds is not known.

Researchers ran the assay at a deep level. This table comes from immunoSEQ multiplex PCR, and its TCRdb copy is limited to in-frame clones, with some not included. Found here are roughly 530,000 clones, 95% to 97% of them singletons; the top ten hold about 0.054%. Per germline, CDR1 MNHEY and CDR2 SVGAGI. The CDR3 consists of 14 residues. The V gene is TRBV6-5, the J gene TRBJ2-5, with 10 nucleotides matching TRBD1. Near its end, the DNA agrees better with TRBJ2-7, so the J call may be wrong. Input material: naive CD4+ T cells sorted from blood. Subset here: CD45RA+ positively selected. The clonotype comes from a young woman in good health. As DNA, the CDR3 is TGTGCCAGCGGTCGGACAGGGGGGACCTACGAGCAGTACTTC. The encoded protein is CASGRTGGTYEQYF.